The 20 T cell receptor beta chains below were found in one sample sequenced in a study of post-analysis software for immune sequencing data. Overall study findings and caveats: Roughly 5 TRBV segments, TRBV5-6, TRBV5-1 and TRBV20-1 among them, were found more frequent in patients than controls.

Their antigens remain unidentified. Unique molecular identifiers tagged the TCR beta cDNA libraries. TCRdb re-analysed the PCR reads in MiXCR, keeping a single row per CDR3 protein. The table lists about 820,000 distinct CDR3 sequences, around 53% of them singletons. The specimen sequenced was blood. These receptors were collected from a girl aged 5-17 years with multiple sclerosis.

The genes are TRBV29-1 and TRBJ1-2; 7 bases match TRBD1. The germline CDR1 and CDR2 sequences are SQVTM and ANQGSEA. V shed 3 bases and J 4 bases; nucleotides not matched to a gene: 11. This CDR3 is built from 15 residues. DNA of the CDR3: TGCAGCGTTGATAAACAGGGGACTAACCTCTATGGCTACACCTTC. It translates to CSVDKQGTNLYGYTF.

The chain carries TRBV4-1 and TRBJ2-3; D is perhaps TRBD2 (5 bases). This CDR3 is 17 amino acids long. The V gene lost 4 bases and the J gene lost 0 bases, with 17 bases spanning the gap. The germline V gene has CDR1 MGHRA and CDR2 YSYEKL. In nucleotides, the CDR3 is TGCGCCAGCAGCCGCCTGGGTTTGAGCGGAAGCACAGATACGCAGTATTTT. Residues: CASSRLGLSGSTDTQYF.

The gene calls are TRBV19 and TRBJ2-1; 8 bases map to TRBD2. CDR3 length: 12 amino acids. Per germline, CDR1 LNHDA and CDR2 SQIVND (reference sequence). J gave up 7 bases and V 10 bases, and 6 bases lay outside the gene matches. The CDR3 coding sequence is TGTGCCACCCAGCGGGAGTGGAATGAGCAGTTCTTC. Translation: CATQREWNEQFF.

In this sample, this clonotype turned up a few times. V and J are TRBV5-1 and TRBJ2-1; no firm D call. Trimming took off 4 bases at V and 8 bases at J, with 16 bases between the two ends. The germline gives CDR1 SGHRS, CDR2 YFSETQ. CDR3 size: 14 residues. Written as DNA, the CDR3 is TGCGCCAGCAGCCCGGACGGGCCAAGGGATGAGCAGTTCTTC. Amino acid sequence: CASSPDGPRDEQFF.

V and J are TRBV25-1 and TRBJ1-1; D may be TRBD1 (6 bases). The V and J ends lost 0 bases and 3 bases respectively, with 14 bases between them. Germline V gene sequence: CDR1 MGHDK, CDR2 SYGVNS. The CDR3 sequence is 16 residues long. CDR3 protein: CASSEYPRTGYTEAFF. In DNA, the CDR3 is TGTGCCAGCAGTGAATACCCCCGAACAGGGTACACTGAAGCTTTCTTT.

The chain links TRBV20-1 to TRBJ2-3; TRBD1 aligns across 9 bases. Germline V CDR1 and CDR2: DFQATT, SNEGSKA (reference sequence). The CDR3 runs 13 residues. V shed 7 bases, J shed 3 bases, and the junction held 5 bases outside the gene matches. DNA for the CDR3: TGCAGTGTTTCACAGGGGGCGACAGATACGCAGTATTTT. The encoded protein is CSVSQGATDTQYF.

The chain carries TRBV7-8 and TRBJ2-1, with unresolved D. CDR1 and CDR2 (germline): SGHVS, FQNEAQ. The CDR3 runs to 14 residues. The V gene lost 0 bases and the J gene lost 12 bases, with 15 bases spanning the gap. CDR3 protein: CASSLAVQRPWQFF. In DNA, the CDR3 is TGTGCCAGCAGCTTAGCTGTTCAACGCCCGTGGCAGTTCTTC. Based on the CDR3 plus reference TRBV7-8 and TRBJ2-1, the full variable domain is GAGVSQSPRYKVAKRGQDVALRCDPISGHVSLFWYQQALGQGPEFLTYFQNEAQLDKSGLPSDRFFAERPEGSVSTLKIQRTQQEDSAVYLCASSLAVQRPWQFFGPGTRLTVL.

The chain combines TRBV6-1 with TRBJ2-3, with 15 bases fitting TRBD2. The germline V gene encodes CDR1 MNHNS and CDR2 SASEGT. The trim removed 7 bases at V and 1 base at J, leaving 3 bases unmatched. The length of the CDR3 is 16 residues. CDR3 nucleotide sequence: TGTGCCAGCAACGGACTAGCGGGAGGGGGCACAGATACGCAGTATTTT. Amino acid sequence: CASNGLAGGGTDTQYF.

The V and J genes are TRBV11-2 and TRBJ2-1, with TRBD2 identical over 11 bases. Germline V lookup: CDR1 SGHAT, CDR2 FQNNGV. The CDR3 has 17 amino acids. After removal of 2 bases from V and 9 bases from J, the junction contained 12 bases not matched to a gene. In nucleotides, the CDR3 is TGTGCCAGCAGCTTAAGGGCGACTAGCGGGGCTTTCGGTGAGCAGTTCTTC. Amino acids: CASSLRATSGAFGEQFF.

The V gene is TRBV11-2, the J gene TRBJ1-6; D gene uncertain. The CDR3 is 12 amino acids. Trimming took 5 bases from V and 5 from J, leaving 4 bases between them. CDR1 and CDR2 from the germline V gene are SGHAT and FQNNGV. The CDR3 nucleotides are TGTGCCAGCAGCGCCCATAATTCACCCCTCCACTTT. Translated, it gives CASSAHNSPLHF.

This clonotype was recorded a few times. The CDR3 nucleotides are TGCAGCGTCGTTCTAGCGGGAGTTCGCTACGAGCAGTACTTC. Amino acid sequence: CSVVLAGVRYEQYF. V usage is TRBV29-1 and J usage is TRBJ2-7; 10 bases are shared with TRBD2. The CDR3 is 14 amino acids. Germline values: CDR1 SQVTM, CDR2 ANQGSEA. The ends lost 6 bases at V and 3 bases at J; junction bases unmatched: 8.

This chain joins TRBV5-6 and TRBJ1-1; 7 bases are shared with TRBD1. V dropped 0 bases and J dropped 1; count of bases not matched to a gene: 6. Germline V gene data show CDR1 as SGHDT and CDR2 as YYEEEE. The CDR3 runs to 16 residues. The CDR3 sequence: CASSLGPGQQNTEAFF. CDR3 sequence (DNA): TGTGCCAGCAGCTTGGGGCCGGGACAGCAGAACACTGAAGCTTTCTTT.

V gene TRBV5-1 combines with J gene TRBJ2-3; TRBD2 agrees at 14 bases. V shed 4 bases, J shed 4 bases, and the junction held 5 bases outside the gene matches. This CDR3 has 16 amino acids. In germline, CDR1 is SGHRS, CDR2 YFSETQ. The DNA of the CDR3 is TGCGCCAGCAGCCCCGGGACTAGCGGGGGTGCAGATACGCAGTATTTT. Translation: CASSPGTSGGADTQYF.

This clonotype appeared once. The chain joins TRBV15 to TRBJ1-1; D call uncertain. V lost 1 base to trimming and J lost 3 bases, with 9 bases between them. The germline gives CDR1 LNHNV, CDR2 YYDKDF (reference sequence). The CDR3 has 14 residues. CDR3 region: CATSRVGSYTEAFF. The DNA for the CDR3 is TGTGCCACCAGCAGAGTGGGGTCGTACACTGAAGCTTTCTTT.

For the CDR3, the DNA is TGTGCCATCAGTGCTTCGGGTAGGGATACGCAGTATTTT. Translating gives CAISASGRDTQYF. V usage is TRBV10-3 and J usage is TRBJ2-3; no firm D call. Germline values: CDR1 ENHRY, CDR2 SYGVKD. The CDR3 is 13 residues long. The V end was cut by 4 bases, the J end by 6 bases, with 11 bases between.

The chain uses TRBV7-9 and TRBJ1-4; D unresolved. The germline gives CDR1 SEHNR, CDR2 FQNEAQ (reference sequence). This CDR3 spans 15 amino acids. V lost 3 bases and J 7 bases, leaving 15 bases between the germline ends. CDR3 bases: TGTGCCAGCAGCTTCCCTCCTGGGGTAGCTGAAAAACTGTTTTTT. Its protein is CASSFPPGVAEKLFF.

The table lists this clonotype with a few counts. Germline and junction disagree at one end, which may indicate a read error. V and J are TRBV5-1 and TRBJ2-5, with a weak D call TRBD2 (6 bases). The end of the DNA is better explained by TRBJ2-7, so the J call may be wrong. Germline loops: CDR1 SGHRS, CDR2 YFSETQ. The CDR3 has 16 residues. The chain's CDR3 is CASRLGLSSGEREQYF. The CDR3, as DNA: TGCGCCAGCAGATTGGGGTTGTCCTCGGGGGAACGCGAGCAGTACTTC.

The sample holds one count of this clonotype. The chain carries TRBV12-3 or TRBV12-4 and TRBJ2-3; 13 bases are shared with TRBD2. The trim removed 8 bases at V and 4 bases at J, leaving 15 bases unmatched. The CDR3 runs to 18 residues. The CDR3 coding sequence is TGTGCCAGCGGCAAACTAGCGGGAGGGCCCTCTATGGCAGATACGCAGTATTTT. It yields the protein CASGKLAGGPSMADTQYF.

Only a few counts were recorded for this clonotype. V is TRBV20-1 and J is TRBJ2-7; TRBD2 might be the D (6 bases). Germline CDR1 and CDR2: DFQATT and SNEGSKA (reference sequence). Trimming shortened V by 2 bases and J by 3 bases, and 17 bases separated the two germline ends. This CDR3 region has 15 residues. The CDR3 DNA reads TGCAGTGCTAGAATAACAGCTGCGGGATTCTACGAGCAGTACTTC. Its protein product is CSARITAAGFYEQYF.

The chain combines TRBV20-1 with TRBJ2-7; TRBD1 matches at 10 bases. V was pared by 0 bases and J by 5 bases, with 7 bases of the junction left unmatched. The CDR3 length is 15 residues. Per germline, CDR1 DFQATT and CDR2 SNEGSKA (reference sequence). The CDR3 here is CSARDSWDRGHEQYF. The CDR3 DNA follows: TGCAGTGCTAGAGATTCGTGGGACAGGGGTCACGAGCAGTACTTC.